A single sample gave rise to the 3 T cell receptor beta chains below, sequenced in a study of a mutant IDH1 vaccine in newly diagnosed glioma. No antigen has been identified for these receptors. Only in-frame clones appear in the TCRdb table, and some are missing; sequencing was by immunoSEQ multiplex PCR. The sample includes approximately 110,000 clones, around 90% of them seen just once. The time point here: week 11, during vaccination. In the vaccine, a single dose held 300 ug of the mutant IDH1 20-mer peptide, along with topical imiquimod. This sample comprised PBMCs, obtained from a glioma patient whose treatment included an IDH1 peptide vaccine. These receptors originate from a woman in her fifties or sixties with glioma.

The chain carries TRBV29-1 and TRBJ2-2; weak D call: TRBD2 (5 bases). V lost 7 bases and J 4 bases, leaving 10 bases between the germline ends. CDR3 size: 12 residues. CDR1 and CDR2 from the germline V gene are SQVTM and ANQGSEA. CDR3 sequence reads: CSGGGTTGELFF. The DNA for the CDR3 is TGCAGCGGCGGAGGTACCACCGGGGAGCTGTTTTTT.

This clone has a handful of counts. The rearrangement joins TRBV6-5 to TRBJ2-2; 9 bases map to TRBD1. The CDR3 has 15 amino acids. Unmatched junction bases numbered 7, after V lost 5 bases and J lost 6 bases. Per the germline V gene, CDR1 is MNHEY and CDR2 is SVGAGI. CDR3 in DNA: TGTGCCAGCAGTCCCGGGACAGGGTTTCCCGGGGAGCTGTTTTTT. Protein product: CASSPGTGFPGELFF.

The V gene is TRBV7-3, the J gene TRBJ1-5; perhaps TRBD1 as D (6 bases). With 3 bases removed from V and 1 base from J, the gap between germline ends came to 13 bases. Per the germline V gene, CDR1 is SGHTA and CDR2 is FQGTGA. The CDR3 spans 16 residues. The CDR3: CASSFTGSKSNQPQHF. The CDR3 DNA reads as TGTGCCAGCAGCTTTACAGGGTCGAAGAGCAATCAGCCCCAGCATTTT.